These 28 T cell receptor beta chains originate from one sample sequenced in a study of T-cell reconstitution after alpha-beta-depleted transplantation in children. For TCRbeta, the library was prepared with unique molecular identifiers. MiXCR, run by TCRdb on the PCR reads, gives a single entry per CDR3 protein. The table includes about 580,000 distinct CDR3 sequences, under 25% detected once. Material: PBMCs, mostly from graft donor cells, obtained 360 days after TCRalphabeta/CD19-depleted stem cell transplant. The receptors originated from a boy less than two years old who had a stem cell transplant for acute myeloid leukemia, so the T cells may come from the graft donor.

The J gene is TRBJ2-2, the V gene TRBV15; TRBD1 matches at 7 bases. This CDR3 has 16 amino acids. With V trimmed by 3 bases and J by 1 base, 5 bases remained unmatched. CDR1 is LNHNV, CDR2 YYDKDF, per germline (reference sequence). The CDR3, as DNA: TGTGCCACCAGCAGTCCTTGGACAGGGAACACCGGGGAGCTGTTTTTT. Translated: CATSSPWTGNTGELFF.

This clonotype was seen at least ten times. The gene calls are TRBV9 and TRBJ2-5; 8 nucleotides match TRBD2. The junction had 13 bases not matched to a gene; V was cut back by 4 bases and J by 5 bases. Germline V CDR1 and CDR2: SGDLS, YYNGEE. The CDR3 consists of 16 residues. The CDR3 spells CASSPHPGTRGETQYF. CDR3 sequence (DNA): TGTGCCAGCAGCCCCCACCCCGGGACTAGGGGGGAGACCCAGTACTTC. The full variable domain, with the rest looked up from reference TRBV9 and TRBJ2-5, is DSGVTQTPKHLITATGQRVTLRCSPRSGDLSVYWYQQSLDQGLQFLIQYYNGEERAKGNILERFSAQQFPDLHSELNLSSLELGDSALYFCASSPHPGTRGETQYFGPGTRLLVL.

In this sample, this clonotype turned up a few times. The rearrangement links TRBV28 to TRBJ1-6, with 9 bases aligning to TRBD1. Germline V gene sequence: CDR1 MDHEN, CDR2 SYDVKM. The CDR3 sequence is 16 residues long. With V trimmed by 5 bases and J by 6 bases, 8 bases remained unmatched. The CDR3, as DNA: TGTGCCAGCAGTATCTCCGGGGACAGGGCTAATTCACCCCTCCACTTT. Protein product: CASSISGDRANSPLHF.

The rearrangement joins TRBV20-1 to TRBJ2-5, with 7 bases identical to TRBD2. This CDR3 comprises 14 residues. The V segment lost 6 bases and the J segment 5 bases; nucleotides outside the gene matches: 12. CDR1 and CDR2 (germline): DFQATT, SNEGSKA (reference sequence). Here the CDR3 reads CSATTRLAKETQYF. CDR3 nucleotides: TGCAGTGCCACCACTCGACTAGCCAAGGAGACCCAGTACTTC.

This clonotype turned up a few times. A much larger clone lies a single base off, so this may be a read error. For the CDR3, the DNA is TGTGCCAGCAGCTCCGGGGCCCCCAATGAGCAGTTCTTC. Amino acids: CASSSGAPNEQFF. The V and J genes are TRBV5-4 and TRBJ2-1, with D perhaps matching TRBD1 or TRBD2 (5 bases each). Deletions cut 3 bases from V and 6 bases from J, with 10 bases between. The CDR3 runs 13 residues. CDR1 and CDR2 from the germline V gene are SGHNT and YYREEE (reference sequence).

The sample holds a few counts of this clonotype. The chain links TRBV7-3 to TRBJ2-1; D is perhaps TRBD2 (5 bases). The V end was cut by 3 bases, the J end by 0 bases, with 6 bases between. Germline V gene sequence: CDR1 SGHTA, CDR2 FQGTGA. The CDR3 is 14 amino acids. The CDR3 DNA follows: TGTGCCAGCAGCTTCGGGAACTCCTACAATGAGCAGTTCTTC. Protein sequence: CASSFGNSYNEQFF.

This clonotype was counted at least ten times. The gene calls are TRBV20-1 and TRBJ2-3; D not certain. V shed 0 bases and J shed 5 bases, with 15 bases lying between them. Germline CDR1 is DFQATT and CDR2 is SNEGSKA (reference sequence). CDR3 length: 15 amino acids. The CDR3 DNA reads as TGCAGTGCTAGAGAAGAGCGAAAACCCAGAGATACGCAGTATTTT. Its protein product is CSAREERKPRDTQYF.

This clonotype was observed many times. The V call is TRBV24-1, the J call TRBJ2-1; 8 nucleotides line up with TRBD1. Germline CDR1 is KGHDR and CDR2 is SFDVKD. CDR3 length: 19 residues. The V segment lost 3 bases and the J segment 4 bases; nucleotides outside the gene matches: 16. As DNA, the CDR3 is TGTGCCACCAGTGATCCATCCACGTCAGGGGGCTGGGGTTACAATGAGCAGTTCTTC. Amino acid sequence: CATSDPSTSGGWGYNEQFF.

This clonotype was seen at least ten times. V gene TRBV7-2 combines with J gene TRBJ2-3; TRBD1 or TRBD2 may be the D gene (6 bases each). The V and J ends lost 1 base and 1 base respectively, with 12 bases between them. Germline assignment: CDR1 SGHTA and CDR2 FQGNSA. The CDR3 sequence is 16 residues long. The CDR3 nucleotides read TGTGCCAGCAGCTTAGTTGTGGGGGGCGGCACAGATACGCAGTATTTT. This gives the protein CASSLVVGGGTDTQYF.

This clonotype has at least ten counts. This chain connects TRBV29-1 to TRBJ2-1, with D maybe TRBD2 (6 bases). This CDR3 has 12 amino acids. Germline V gene data show CDR1 as SQVTM and CDR2 as ANQGSEA. V lost 3 bases and J 8 bases, leaving 11 bases between the germline ends. The CDR3 DNA follows: TGCAGCGTTGAGGCTAGCGTCGATGAGCAGTTCTTC. It yields the protein CSVEASVDEQFF.

The V and J genes are TRBV20-1 and TRBJ2-5; D unresolved. The CDR3 runs 13 residues. Trimming removed 3 bases from V and 3 bases from J, with 11 bases in between. From germline, CDR1 is DFQATT and CDR2 SNEGSKA (reference sequence). The CDR3 sequence: CSARAGPKETQYF. In nucleotides, the CDR3 is TGCAGTGCTAGGGCCGGGCCTAAAGAGACCCAGTACTTC.

This clonotype was counted a few times. A read error is likely here: a far larger clone is one base away. The V call is TRBV12-3 or TRBV12-4, the J call TRBJ2-3; D gene ambiguous. The length of the CDR3 is 12 residues. V was shortened by 6 bases and J by 0 bases, with 4 bases between the two germline ends. CDR3 in amino acids: CASRFSTDTQYF. Written as DNA, the CDR3 is TGTGCCAGCAGATTTAGCACAGATACGCAGTATTTT.

This clonotype was recorded once. The chain uses TRBV7-9 and TRBJ2-7; possibly TRBD2 for D (5 bases). The CDR3 covers 13 residues. Between the trimmed V and J ends, which lost 5 bases and 2 bases, there was a span of 10 bases. Per germline, CDR1 SEHNR and CDR2 FQNEAQ (reference sequence). CDR3 residues: CASSIRTAYEQYF. The CDR3 DNA reads TGTGCCAGCAGCATCCGGACTGCCTACGAGCAGTACTTC.

This clonotype was detected once. V is TRBV9 and J is TRBJ1-5, with 9 nucleotides matching TRBD1. Germline V CDR1 and CDR2: SGDLS, YYNGEE. The CDR3 sequence is 18 residues long. After removal of 4 bases from V and 0 bases from J, the junction contained 11 bases not matched to a gene. The CDR3 is CASSIRQGGCYSNQPQHF. CDR3 in DNA: TGTGCCAGCAGCATACGACAGGGGGGCTGTTATAGCAATCAGCCCCAGCATTTT.

The V and J genes are TRBV2 and TRBJ1-4; D unresolved. V gave up 10 bases and J gave up 4 bases, with 13 bases separating them. The CDR3 has 13 residues. Germline V gene lookup returns CDR1 SNHLY and CDR2 FYNNEI. DNA for the CDR3: TGTGCCACCGTTCGACGGTTTAATGAAAAACTGTTTTTT. It specifies CATVRRFNEKLFF.

The table lists this clonotype with a few counts. The chain couples TRBV20-1 to TRBJ2-5, with a weak D call TRBD2 (6 bases). CDR3 length: 14 amino acids. Trimming cost V 5 bases and J 2 bases, with 15 bases left between them. Germline V gene lookup returns CDR1 DFQATT and CDR2 SNEGSKA (reference sequence). DNA for the CDR3: TGCAGTGCTCTACTAGCTTCGGATCAAGAGACCCAGTACTTC. Protein product: CSALLASDQETQYF.

V gene TRBV7-2 combines with J gene TRBJ1-4; 7 bases agree with TRBD1. CDR1 and CDR2 (germline): SGHTA, FQGNSA. This CDR3 comprises 16 residues. The V and J ends lost 5 bases and 3 bases, in that order; junction bases with no gene match: 9. The CDR3 bases are TGTGCCAGCAGCATAACAGGGGTCGGGGCTAATGAAAAACTGTTTTTT. Encoded protein: CASSITGVGANEKLFF.

This clonotype was counted between two and nine times. The genes are TRBV6-5 and TRBJ2-4, with a tentative D call TRBD2 (5 bases). In germline, CDR1 is MNHEY, CDR2 SVGAGI. Trimming took off 0 bases at V and 3 bases at J, with 9 bases between the two ends. CDR3 size: 15 residues. The CDR3 protein is CASSYSWGVKNIQYF. Here the CDR3 DNA reads TGTGCCAGCAGTTACTCGTGGGGAGTCAAAAACATTCAGTACTTC.

This chain's CDR3 is CASSPMRGATDTQYF. The CDR3 coding sequence is TGTGCCAGCTCACCAATGAGGGGCGCAACAGATACGCAGTATTTT. This chain connects TRBV18 to TRBJ2-3; D is perhaps TRBD1 or TRBD2 (5 bases each). There are 15 residues in the CDR3. The V end lost 2 bases, the J end lost 3 bases, and 12 bases lay between the germline ends. Germline-derived CDR1 and CDR2 are KGHSH and LQKENI.

The CDR3 nucleotides are TGTGCCAGCAGGTCAGCAGGGGCCGAGGGTCAGCCCCAGCATTTT. Protein sequence: CASRSAGAEGQPQHF. The genes are TRBV12-3 or TRBV12-4 and TRBJ1-5; D might be TRBD1 (6 bases). This CDR3 region has 15 residues. The V gene lost 6 bases and the J gene lost 6 bases, with 18 bases spanning the gap.

This clonotype has a count of ten or more. V gene TRBV20-1 combines with J gene TRBJ2-7; no firm D call. This CDR3 is 11 amino acids long. In germline, CDR1 is DFQATT, CDR2 SNEGSKA (reference sequence). V lost 3 bases and J lost 3, with 6 bases in between. The CDR3 bases are TGCAGTGCTAGGGAAAACTACGAGCAGTACTTC. Residues: CSARENYEQYF.

This clonotype was picked up a small number of times. The rearrangement joins TRBV10-2 to TRBJ2-3; TRBD1 aligns across 9 bases. V lost 2 bases and J lost 5; bases outside the gene matches: 5. The CDR3 sequence is 15 residues long. Per the germline V gene, CDR1 is WSHSY and CDR2 is SAAADI. CDR3 residues: CASSEPDRGEDTQYF. The CDR3 DNA reads TGCGCCAGCAGTGAGCCGGACAGGGGTGAAGATACGCAGTATTTT.

This clonotype was detected a few times. The genes are TRBV6-2 or TRBV6-3 and TRBJ2-2; D unclear. Trimming pared 6 bases from V and 2 bases from J, leaving 10 bases between. In germline, CDR1 is MNHEY, CDR2 SVGEGT. The CDR3 has 14 amino acids. CDR3 residues: CASSGPLNTGELFF. Written as DNA, the CDR3 is TGTGCCAGCAGCGGACCCCTCAACACCGGGGAGCTGTTTTTT.

V usage is TRBV7-9 and J usage is TRBJ2-2, with D possibly being TRBD2 (5 bases). Germline CDR1 SEHNR, CDR2 FQNEAQ (reference sequence). CDR3 size: 15 residues. With 0 bases removed from V and 4 bases from J, the gap between germline ends came to 9 bases. The CDR3 spells CASSLARTVTGELFF. In nucleotides, the CDR3 is TGTGCCAGCAGCTTAGCTAGGACTGTCACCGGGGAGCTGTTTTTT.

This clonotype came up many times. The chain employs TRBV12-3 or TRBV12-4 and TRBJ2-1; weak D call: TRBD2 (6 bases). This CDR3 has 14 residues. The V and J ends lost 7 bases and 4 bases respectively, with 14 bases between them. CDR3 DNA: TGTGCCAGCAAGGGGACTTCTCCTTACAATGAGCAGTTCTTC. Translated, it gives CASKGTSPYNEQFF.

This chain links TRBV5-6 with TRBJ2-7; TRBD1 or TRBD2 may be the D gene (5 bases each). This CDR3 has 13 residues. Trimming took 1 base from V and 5 from J, leaving 10 bases between them. Germline CDR1 reads SGHDT; CDR2 reads YYEEEE. The chain's CDR3 is CASSLYPGHEQYV. The CDR3 coding sequence is TGTGCCAGCAGCTTGTATCCGGGGCACGAGCAGTACGTC.

The chain has TRBV11-3 and TRBJ2-2; D might be TRBD1 (6 bases). The CDR3 runs to 14 residues. Germline lookup yields CDR1 SGHNT and CDR2 YENEEA. V was clipped by 5 bases and J by 6 bases, with 13 bases between them. The CDR3 region has the DNA TGTGCCAGCAGCCCGACCTACAGGGCCGGGGAGCTGTTTTTT. This translates into CASSPTYRAGELFF. The entire variable domain, with the rest obtained from reference TRBV11-3 and TRBJ2-2, is as follows: EAGVVQSPRYKIIEKKQPVAFWCNPISGHNTLYWYLQNLGQGPELLIRYENEEAVDDSQLPKDRFSAERLKGVDSTLKIQPAELGDSAVYLCASSPTYRAGELFFGEGSRLTVL.

This chain connects TRBV9 to TRBJ2-2; no definite D call. Trimming took 4 bases from V and 2 from J, leaving 18 bases between them. The CDR3 spans 17 residues. The V gene's germline CDR1 is SGDLS and CDR2 YYNGEE. CDR3 sequence: CASSSSGRIANTGELFF. CDR3 DNA: TGTGCCAGCAGCTCCAGTGGGCGGATAGCTAACACCGGGGAGCTGTTTTTT.